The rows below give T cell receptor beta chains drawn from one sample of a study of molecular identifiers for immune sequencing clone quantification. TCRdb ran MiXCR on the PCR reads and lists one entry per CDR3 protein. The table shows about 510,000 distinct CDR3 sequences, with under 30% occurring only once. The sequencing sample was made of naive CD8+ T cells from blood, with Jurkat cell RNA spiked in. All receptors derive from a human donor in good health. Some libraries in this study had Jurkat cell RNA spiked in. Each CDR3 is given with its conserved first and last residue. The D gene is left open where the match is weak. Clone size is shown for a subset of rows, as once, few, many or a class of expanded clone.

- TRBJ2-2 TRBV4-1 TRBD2 TGCGCCAGCAGCCAACTAAGACTAGCGGGGGGGCCTGCCGGGGAGCTGTTTTTT CASSQLRLAGGPAGELFF
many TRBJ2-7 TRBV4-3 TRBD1 TGCGCCAGCAGCCAAGGACAGGGGGCTAGCTACGAGCAGTACTTC CASSQGQGASYEQYF
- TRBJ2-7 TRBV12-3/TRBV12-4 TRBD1 TGTGCCAGCAGTTGGACAGGGGGCGCCGAGCAGTACTTC CASSWTGGAEQYF
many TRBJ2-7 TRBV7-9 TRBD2 TGTGCCAGCAGCCCTAGCGGGAGGCACGAGCAGTACTTC CASSPSGRHEQYF
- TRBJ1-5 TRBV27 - TGTGCCAGCAGTTTATCAGGGGATGGAAATCAGCCCCAGCATTTT CASSLSGDGNQPQHF
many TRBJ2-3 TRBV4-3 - TGCGCCAGCAGCCAAGAGTATTACCTCACAGATACGCAGTATTTT CASSQEYYLTDTQYF
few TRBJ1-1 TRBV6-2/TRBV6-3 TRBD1 TGTGCCAGCAGCCCGGGACAGGGGTATTCTGAAGCTTTCTTT CASSPGQGYSEAFF
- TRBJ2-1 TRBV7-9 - TGTGCCAGCAGCTTAGGGGTGGCGGCCCGAGGAGGGCAGTTCTTC CASSLGVAARGGQFF
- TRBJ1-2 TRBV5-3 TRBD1 TGTGCCAGCAGCTTGACAGGGACGAACTGTGGCTACACCTTC CASSLTGTNCGYTF
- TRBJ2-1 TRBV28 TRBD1 TGTGCCAGCAAACAGGGGGGAATTGACAATGAGCAGTTCTTC CASKQGGIDNEQFF
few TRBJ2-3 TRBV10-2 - TGCGCCAGCAGTGAGAGGGTGACACCTACTAGCACAGATACGCAGTATTTT CASSERVTPTSTDTQYF
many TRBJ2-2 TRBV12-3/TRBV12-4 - TGTGCCAGCAGTCCCCCGACGGGTCGTGGCACCGGGGAGCTGTTTTTT CASSPPTGRGTGELFF